This is a list of T cell receptor beta chains from one sample in a study of T-cell reconstitution after alpha-beta-depleted transplantation in children. MiXCR, run by TCRdb on the PCR reads, gives a single entry per CDR3 protein. The data hold approximately 230,000 distinct CDR3 sequences, with 20% to 30% observed a single time. The starting material was PBMCs, mostly from graft donor cells, obtained 360 days after TCRalphabeta/CD19-depleted stem cell transplant. All receptors come from a female patient younger than 10 who had a stem cell transplant for congenital amegakaryocytic thrombocytopenia, so the T cells may come from the graft donor. CDR3s include the opening cysteine and the closing phenylalanine or tryptophan. Fields, in order: CDR3 DNA, CDR3 protein, V gene, D gene, J gene, clone size. A D gene is named only where the DNA matches it firmly. Size tells how often a clone was seen (once, few, many) or the class of an expanded clone, and some rows leave it out.

CDR3nt: TGTGCCACCTCCCAGCTTAGCACAGATACGCAGTATTTT
CDR3aa: CATSQLSTDTQYF
v_gene: TRBV24-1
d_gene: .
j_gene: TRBJ2-3
abundance: .

CDR3nt: TGTGCCAGCAGCTCACACAGGGGCTCCGAGCAGTACTTC
CDR3aa: CASSSHRGSEQYF
v_gene: TRBV27
d_gene: TRBD1
j_gene: TRBJ2-7
abundance: .

CDR3nt: TGCGCCAGCAGCCTGGGACAGCACTATGGCTACACCTTC
CDR3aa: CASSLGQHYGYTF
v_gene: TRBV4-1
d_gene: TRBD1
j_gene: TRBJ1-2
abundance: many

CDR3nt: TGCAGTGCCCCACAGGGCTTTTATGGCTACACCTTC
CDR3aa: CSAPQGFYGYTF
v_gene: TRBV20-1
d_gene: .
j_gene: TRBJ1-2
abundance: .

CDR3nt: TGTGCCAGCAGCCCCCGACAGGTGGTCGCTAGCACAGATACGCAGTATTTT
CDR3aa: CASSPRQVVASTDTQYF
v_gene: TRBV3-1
d_gene: .
j_gene: TRBJ2-3
abundance: few

CDR3nt: TGTGCCAGTAGTATCCGGCAGGCACTGACCGGGGAGCTGTTTTTT
CDR3aa: CASSIRQALTGELFF
v_gene: TRBV19
d_gene: .
j_gene: TRBJ2-2
abundance: .

CDR3nt: TGTGCCAGCAGTCTAAGAGAGTTAGGGTGGTTGGTTAGTGGCTACACCTTC
CDR3aa: CASSLRELGWLVSGYTF
v_gene: TRBV6-1
d_gene: .
j_gene: TRBJ1-2
abundance: .

CDR3nt: TGCGCCAGCAGCTTAAGGGTGGAAGTCAATGAGCAGTTCTTC
CDR3aa: CASSLRVEVNEQFF
v_gene: TRBV5-1
d_gene: .
j_gene: TRBJ2-1
abundance: many

CDR3nt: TGTGCCAGCAGCTTAGCTGGCAGCCGCACAGATACGCAGTATTTT
CDR3aa: CASSLAGSRTDTQYF
v_gene: TRBV7-9
d_gene: .
j_gene: TRBJ2-3
abundance: .

CDR3nt: TGCGCCAGCATGGAAAGGGGTACTGAAGCTTTCTTT
CDR3aa: CASMERGTEAFF
v_gene: TRBV10-2
d_gene: .
j_gene: TRBJ1-1
abundance: .

CDR3nt: TGTGCCAGCGGACTAAATAGCCCTGGTGAGCAGTTCTTC
CDR3aa: CASGLNSPGEQFF
v_gene: TRBV9
d_gene: .
j_gene: TRBJ2-1
abundance: many

CDR3nt: TGTGCCAGCAGGGACCTCCTACACGAGCAGTACTTC
CDR3aa: CASRDLLHEQYF
v_gene: TRBV12-3/TRBV12-4
d_gene: .
j_gene: TRBJ2-7
abundance: many

CDR3nt: TGTGCCAGCTCACCCGGACAGGGTTGGGCTTTCTTT
CDR3aa: CASSPGQGWAFF
v_gene: TRBV18
d_gene: TRBD1
j_gene: TRBJ1-1
abundance: few

CDR3nt: TGCGCCAGCAGCTTTAGGTCTCCCGGGACGCCAGATAACTATGGCTACACCTTC
CDR3aa: CASSFRSPGTPDNYGYTF
v_gene: TRBV5-1
d_gene: .
j_gene: TRBJ1-2
abundance: .

CDR3nt: TGTGCCAGCAGCATGGCCTTATCGGGTTCCGGGGAGCTGTTTTTT
CDR3aa: CASSMALSGSGELFF
v_gene: TRBV7-7
d_gene: .
j_gene: TRBJ2-2
abundance: .

CDR3nt: TGCGCCAGCAGCCAAGTTGAAGCGCCGGCCTCAAACATTCAGTACTTC
CDR3aa: CASSQVEAPASNIQYF
v_gene: TRBV4-3
d_gene: .
j_gene: TRBJ2-4
abundance: few

CDR3nt: TGTGCCAGCAGCTTACTTCGGGAGACCCAGTACTTC
CDR3aa: CASSLLRETQYF
v_gene: TRBV7-2
d_gene: .
j_gene: TRBJ2-5
abundance: many

CDR3nt: TGTGCCAGCACCCGAGGTTATAGCAATCAGCCCCAGCATTTT
CDR3aa: CASTRGYSNQPQHF
v_gene: TRBV7-8
d_gene: .
j_gene: TRBJ1-5
abundance: .

CDR3nt: TGCAGTGCGACGGGAGCTGGCTACGAGCAGTACTTC
CDR3aa: CSATGAGYEQYF
v_gene: TRBV20-1
d_gene: .
j_gene: TRBJ2-7
abundance: .

CDR3nt: TGTGCCAGCAGTTTACAGGGGCTCCTCGGCTACACCTTC
CDR3aa: CASSLQGLLGYTF
v_gene: TRBV12-3/TRBV12-4
d_gene: .
j_gene: TRBJ1-2
abundance: many

CDR3nt: TGCGCCAGCAGCCGATCATCAGGGGCCTACGAGCAGTACTTC
CDR3aa: CASSRSSGAYEQYF
v_gene: TRBV4-1
d_gene: .
j_gene: TRBJ2-7
abundance: once

CDR3nt: TGCGCCAGCAGCTTGGCGGCTAGCGGAACCTACGAGCAGTACTTC
CDR3aa: CASSLAASGTYEQYF
v_gene: TRBV5-1
d_gene: TRBD2
j_gene: TRBJ2-7
abundance: few

CDR3nt: TGTGCCAGCAGCCATATACAAGAGACCCAGTACTTC
CDR3aa: CASSHIQETQYF
v_gene: TRBV11-2
d_gene: .
j_gene: TRBJ2-5
abundance: .

CDR3nt: TGTGCCACCAGTCTGACTCCTCAGGGGGCTGGAAACACCATATATTTT
CDR3aa: CATSLTPQGAGNTIYF
v_gene: TRBV15
d_gene: TRBD1
j_gene: TRBJ1-3
abundance: few

CDR3nt: TGTGCCAGCAGCCAAGCACAGGGGGTGGGAAAGACCCAGTACTTC
CDR3aa: CASSQAQGVGKTQYF
v_gene: TRBV4-2
d_gene: TRBD1
j_gene: TRBJ2-5
abundance: .

CDR3nt: TGTGCCAGCCGTGACAGGGGACCCCACACCGGGGAGCTGTTTTTT
CDR3aa: CASRDRGPHTGELFF
v_gene: TRBV12-3/TRBV12-4
d_gene: TRBD1
j_gene: TRBJ2-2
abundance: few

CDR3nt: TGTGCCAGCAGTTTGGTTTGGCAGGACAGCCGAAATGAAAAACTGTTTTTT
CDR3aa: CASSLVWQDSRNEKLFF
v_gene: TRBV12-3/TRBV12-4
d_gene: .
j_gene: TRBJ1-4
abundance: .

CDR3nt: TGTGCCAGCAGCCTGACAGGGAACTTGATTCCCCTCCACTTT
CDR3aa: CASSLTGNLIPLHF
v_gene: TRBV3-1
d_gene: TRBD1
j_gene: TRBJ1-6
abundance: few

CDR3nt: TGTGCCAGCAGTTTACATACTCATAATTCACCCCTCCACTTT
CDR3aa: CASSLHTHNSPLHF
v_gene: TRBV12-3/TRBV12-4
d_gene: .
j_gene: TRBJ1-6
abundance: .

CDR3nt: TGCGCCAGCACCTTTCGACAGGGGGCAAAGGAAAAACTGTTTTTT
CDR3aa: CASTFRQGAKEKLFF
v_gene: TRBV5-1
d_gene: TRBD1
j_gene: TRBJ1-4
abundance: few

CDR3nt: TGTGCCAGCAGCTTAGAGCCGACCTCCTACAATGAGCAGTTCTTC
CDR3aa: CASSLEPTSYNEQFF
v_gene: TRBV7-7
d_gene: .
j_gene: TRBJ2-1
abundance: .

CDR3nt: TGCAGTGCTCTAAACCGGATGTCCTACACCTTC
CDR3aa: CSALNRMSYTF
v_gene: TRBV20-1
d_gene: .
j_gene: TRBJ1-2
abundance: few

CDR3nt: TGTGCCAGCAGTTTTCGGCTTAGCAATCAGCCCCAGCATTTT
CDR3aa: CASSFRLSNQPQHF
v_gene: TRBV12-3/TRBV12-4
d_gene: .
j_gene: TRBJ1-5
abundance: few

CDR3nt: TGCGCCAGCAGCCAATGGACAGTTGGAAACACCATATATTTT
CDR3aa: CASSQWTVGNTIYF
v_gene: TRBV4-3
d_gene: .
j_gene: TRBJ1-3
abundance: few

CDR3nt: TGCGCCAGCAGCCATCTGGACCTCTTTCCCTACGAGCAGTACTTC
CDR3aa: CASSHLDLFPYEQYF
v_gene: TRBV4-3
d_gene: .
j_gene: TRBJ2-7
abundance: few

CDR3nt: TGCAGCGCCGGGACTAGCGGGAGTCTGAGCTACGAGCAGTACTTC
CDR3aa: CSAGTSGSLSYEQYF
v_gene: TRBV29-1
d_gene: TRBD2
j_gene: TRBJ2-7
abundance: .

CDR3nt: TGTGCCAGCTCCTCCGGGGACTTAACGTCCGGGGAGCTGTTTTTT
CDR3aa: CASSSGDLTSGELFF
v_gene: TRBV12-3/TRBV12-4
d_gene: .
j_gene: TRBJ2-2
abundance: .

CDR3nt: TGTGCCAGCAGCTTAGATCTATCAGGGGGCTCCTACGAGCAGTACTTC
CDR3aa: CASSLDLSGGSYEQYF
v_gene: TRBV11-2
d_gene: TRBD1
j_gene: TRBJ2-7
abundance: few

CDR3nt: TGCAGTGCTAGAGACCCTCGGGGAGCGAGGAACACTGAAGCTTTCTTT
CDR3aa: CSARDPRGARNTEAFF
v_gene: TRBV20-1
d_gene: .
j_gene: TRBJ1-1
abundance: few